The T cell receptor beta chain described here comes from a study of glioma-infiltrating T cells after dendritic cell vaccination. CDR1 and CDR2 from the germline V gene are MNHNY and SVGAGI (reference sequence). Trimming left V 0 bases short and J 2 bases short, with 14 bases between. The CDR3 contains 16 residues. The PCR used 60 V beta and 13 J beta primers. Here immunoSEQ multiplex PCR was the method, and the copy in TCRdb shows in-frame clones only, minus some. This repertoire shows approximately 90,000 clones, about 83% found once; its top ten account for 2.5% to 3%. The rearrangement uses TRBV6-6 and TRBJ2-7, with a tentative D call TRBD2 (5 bases). This receptor was taken from a human donor with glioblastoma. The sample was blood, taken before dendritic cell vaccination. The CDR3 DNA sequence: TGTGCCAGCAGTTACTCGCCCCGGACTTCAACCTACGAGCAGTACTTC. Its translation: CASSYSPRTSTYEQYF.